The 22 T cell receptor beta chains in this list originate from one sample, sequenced in a study of cytomegalovirus exposure and HLA in healthy donors. PCR employed 60 Vbeta and 13 Jbeta primers. Some clones are missing from TCRdb's copy, which holds only in-frame ones; the method was immunoSEQ multiplex PCR. Of fewer than 150,000 clones listed, 82% were seen once; the top ten hold 2% to 3%. Sequencing was done on a sample of PBMCs. The receptors derive from a woman aged 18-29 years in good health and CMV-seronegative.

DNA of the CDR3: TGTGCCAGCAGCCAAGTAATTGGATTGCGGGCGCATATTGGAGATACGCAGTATTTT. Its translation is CASSQVIGLRAHIGDTQYF. This sequence joins TRBV14 and TRBJ2-3; D is possibly TRBD2 (5 bases). CDR1 is SGHDN, CDR2 FVKESK, per germline. The CDR3 has 19 residues. V lost 1 base and J lost 5, with 25 bases in between.

The chain combines TRBV7-2 with TRBJ2-1, with 13 nucleotides matching TRBD2. Germline V gives CDR1 SGHTA, CDR2 FQGNSA. The CDR3 length is 16 residues. Trimming cost V 6 bases and J 6 bases; bases outside gene matches: 8. The CDR3 DNA sequence: TGTGCCAGCAGGCGACCCGGGACTAGCGGGATCAATGAGCAGTTCTTC. As protein: CASRRPGTSGINEQFF.

This chain connects TRBV28 to TRBJ2-3, with 8 positions matching TRBD1. The CDR3 is made up of 15 amino acids. Germline CDR1 reads MDHEN; CDR2 reads SYDVKM. The V gene end was trimmed by 3 bases and the J gene end by 6 bases; junction bases not matched to a gene: 8. Written as DNA, the CDR3 is TGTGCCAGCAGTTTCTCCACAGGGGGAAGGGATACGCAGTATTTT. Protein: CASSFSTGGRDTQYF.

The chain uses TRBV4-1 and TRBJ1-4; 8 nucleotides line up with TRBD1. Germline assignment: CDR1 MGHRA and CDR2 YSYEKL. This CDR3 has 13 amino acids. J gave up 8 bases and V 6 bases, and 5 bases lay outside the gene matches. CDR3 protein: CASSRTGYEKLFF. CDR3 DNA: TGCGCCAGCAGTCGGACAGGGTACGAAAAACTGTTTTTT.

This chain uses TRBV7-2 with TRBJ2-7; 10 bases are shared with TRBD2. V was pared by 0 bases and J by 6 bases, with 5 bases of the junction left unmatched. Looked up from germline, CDR1 is SGHTA and CDR2 is FQGNSA. The CDR3 contains 15 residues. The CDR3 region has the DNA TGTGCCAGCAGCTTAGCGGGACTAGCGCTTCGCGAGCAGTACTTC. Its translation: CASSLAGLALREQYF.

The gene calls are TRBV28 and TRBJ2-7, with TRBD1 as a possible D gene (6 bases). V gave up 4 bases and J gave up 4 bases, with 11 bases separating them. CDR3 length: 13 amino acids. Germline CDR1 MDHEN, CDR2 SYDVKM. Here the CDR3 reads CASSSQGPYEQYF. The CDR3 region has the DNA TGTGCCAGCAGTTCGCAGGGGCCTTACGAGCAGTACTTC.

This clone appeared a single time. This sequence joins TRBV7-9 and TRBJ1-2; tentatively, D is TRBD1 (5 bases). CDR1 and CDR2 (germline): SEHNR, FQNEAQ (reference sequence). V shed 2 bases and J shed 2 bases, with 6 bases lying between them. This CDR3 is 13 amino acids long. The CDR3 reads CASSLPGNYGYTF. In DNA, the CDR3 is TGTGCCAGCAGCTTACCAGGGAACTATGGCTACACCTTC.

This clone was seen only once. The V and J genes are TRBV30 and TRBJ1-1; unclear D gene. V was cut by 4 bases and J by 0 bases, with 12 bases left in between. The germline V gene encodes CDR1 GTSNPN and CDR2 SVGIG (reference sequence). There are 14 residues in the CDR3. CDR3 protein: CAWNEASMNTEAFF. Written as DNA, the CDR3 is TGTGCCTGGAATGAAGCGTCGATGAACACTGAAGCTTTCTTT.

The CDR3 sequence: CSVVQREGNEQFF. CDR3 nucleotides: TGCAGCGTTGTTCAACGGGAGGGGAATGAGCAGTTCTTC. This chain uses TRBV29-1 with TRBJ2-1; 8 bases match TRBD2. V lost 4 bases to trimming and J lost 7 bases; unmatched junction nucleotides: 6. There are 13 residues in the CDR3. From germline, CDR1 is SQVTM and CDR2 ANQGSEA.

The sample holds a few counts of this clone. Other DNA sequences from this sample encode an identical CDR3 as well. V gene TRBV6-1 combines with J gene TRBJ2-3; 11 bases map to TRBD2. J lost 3 bases, V lost 6 bases, and 5 bases had no gene match. CDR3 size: 15 residues. The germline V gene encodes CDR1 MNHNS and CDR2 SASEGT. The CDR3 DNA sequence: TGTGCCAGCAGATCCGGACTAGCGGGTACAGATACGCAGTATTTT. Translation gives CASRSGLAGTDTQYF.

J is TRBJ1-1 and V is TRBV6-5, with a tentative D call TRBD1 (5 bases). Germline V gives CDR1 MNHEY, CDR2 SVGAGI. CDR3 length equals 14 residues. The ends were cut back, 2 bases at V and 1 base at J, with 8 bases in the middle. The CDR3 nucleotides are TGTGCCAGCAGTTACGGCAGGGCGAACACTGAAGCTTTCTTT. Translation gives CASSYGRANTEAFF.

The CDR3 protein is CASSLDRYTDTQYF. CDR3 nucleotides: TGCGCCAGCAGCTTGGACAGGTATACGGATACGCAGTATTTT. The chain has TRBV5-1 and TRBJ2-3, with D possibly matching TRBD1 (5 bases). Trimming stripped 0 bases from V and 6 bases from J, with 11 bases between. Germline V lookup: CDR1 SGHRS, CDR2 YFSETQ. This CDR3 region has 14 residues.

The chain has TRBV5-6 and TRBJ2-3; D not resolved. V lost 0 bases and J 3 bases, leaving 14 bases between the germline ends. The CDR3 runs to 16 residues. The germline gives CDR1 SGHDT, CDR2 YYEEEE. The CDR3 DNA is TGTGCCAGCAGCTTGGGATACTCTAAGATAACAGATACGCAGTATTTT. Translation gives CASSLGYSKITDTQYF.

This clone appeared a single time. This chain links TRBV4-1 with TRBJ1-2, with 7 bases fitting TRBD1. Germline V lookup: CDR1 MGHRA, CDR2 YSYEKL. There are 15 residues in the CDR3. The V segment lost 4 bases and the J segment 7 bases; nucleotides outside the gene matches: 12. The CDR3 DNA reads TGCGCCAGCAGCCCTCTAAATCGTCAGGGGGTTGGCTACACCTTC. Protein sequence: CASSPLNRQGVGYTF.

The table lists this clone with a few counts. The chain uses TRBV6-1 and TRBJ1-5; the D is unclear. Trimming left V 2 bases short and J 8 bases short, with 10 bases between. The CDR3 spans 13 residues. Germline assignment: CDR1 MNHNS and CDR2 SASEGT. CDR3 bases: TGTGCCAGCAGTGAAAATGAGGGAAAGCCCCAGCATTTT. As protein: CASSENEGKPQHF.

This clone was seen once. J is TRBJ1-5 and V is TRBV5-4; 8 bases map to TRBD1. Germline CDR1 SGHNT, CDR2 YYREEE (reference sequence). Trimming took 4 bases from V and 15 from J; bases not matched to a gene: 3. This CDR3 has 10 residues. This chain's CDR3 is CASSGDRGHF. The DNA for the CDR3 is TGTGCCAGCAGCGGAGACAGGGGGCATTTT. Drawing the rest from reference TRBV5-4 and TRBJ1-5, the complete variable domain is ETGVTQSPTHLIKTRGQQVTLRCSSQSGHNTVSWYQQALGQGPQFIFQYYREEENGRGNFPPRFSGLQFPNYSSELNVNALELDDSALYLCASSGDRGHFGDGTRLSIL.

There are a few counts of this clone. The genes are TRBV4-3 and TRBJ1-2; perhaps TRBD1 as D (5 bases). This CDR3 is built from 15 residues. In germline, CDR1 is LGHNA, CDR2 YSLEER. Trimming removed 0 bases from V and 2 bases from J, with 10 bases in between. The CDR3 nucleotides are TGCGCCAGCAGCCAAGAAGACACAGGAAACTATGGCTACACCTTC. Its protein product is CASSQEDTGNYGYTF.

The chain links TRBV11-2 to TRBJ1-4; D not certain. Germline V gene lookup returns CDR1 SGHAT and CDR2 FQNNGV. The CDR3 runs to 16 residues. V was shortened by 4 bases and J by 0 bases, with 12 bases between the two germline ends. This CDR3 reads CASSSILQTTNEKLFF. DNA for the CDR3: TGTGCCAGCAGCTCAATCCTACAGACAACTAATGAAAAACTGTTTTTT. The entire variable domain, with the rest obtained from reference TRBV11-2 and TRBJ1-4, is as follows: EAGVAQSPRYKIIEKRQSVAFWCNPISGHATLYWYQQILGQGPKLLIQFQNNGVVDDSQLPKDRFSAERLKGVDSTLKIQPAKLEDSAVYLCASSSILQTTNEKLFFGSGTQLSVL.

This chain connects TRBV6-1 to TRBJ1-4; the D gene is possibly TRBD1 (5 bases). Trimming shortened V by 6 bases and J by 0 bases, and 8 bases separated the two germline ends. This CDR3 is built from 14 residues. Germline V lookup: CDR1 MNHNS, CDR2 SASEGT. CDR3 sequence (DNA): TGTGCCAGCAGCGACAGTTCAACTAATGAAAAACTGTTTTTT. As protein: CASSDSSTNEKLFF.

This clone was recorded only once. The J gene is TRBJ2-7, the V gene TRBV2; 9 bases line up with TRBD2. CDR1 and CDR2 (germline): SNHLY, FYNNEI. V shed 3 bases and J 4 bases; nucleotides not matched to a gene: 4. The CDR3 runs 14 residues. The CDR3 coding sequence is TGTGCCAGCAGTGAGGGCGGGGGGGCTTACGAGCAGTACGTC. Translation gives CASSEGGGAYEQYV.

The chain carries TRBV6-6 and TRBJ2-7; 8 bases fit TRBD2. The CDR3 loop spans 14 amino acids. After removal of 0 bases from V and 4 bases from J, the junction contained 2 bases not matched to a gene. Per germline, CDR1 MNHNY and CDR2 SVGAGI (reference sequence). This chain's CDR3 is CASSYSGGEYEQYV. DNA of the CDR3: TGTGCCAGCAGTTACTCCGGGGGGGAGTACGAGCAGTACGTC.

This chain links TRBV7-8 with TRBJ2-7; TRBD1 agrees at 10 bases. In germline, CDR1 is SGHVS, CDR2 FQNEAQ. The ends lost 4 bases at V and 0 bases at J; junction bases unmatched: 9. The CDR3 contains 17 residues. The CDR3 loop is CASSSSATGGPSYEQYF. CDR3 DNA sequence: TGTGCCAGCAGCTCCTCCGCGACAGGGGGCCCCTCCTACGAGCAGTACTTC. Combining the CDR3 with reference TRBV7-8 and TRBJ2-7 gives the whole variable domain GAGVSQSPRYKVAKRGQDVALRCDPISGHVSLFWYQQALGQGPEFLTYFQNEAQLDKSGLPSDRFFAERPEGSVSTLKIQRTQQEDSAVYLCASSSSATGGPSYEQYFGPGTRLTVT.